Here is one T cell receptor beta chain with its context. Its antigen is unknown. This sample stems from a study of response to subunit inactivated influenza vaccine. Findings and limits, study-wide: Few additional T cells are recruited per seasonal influenza vaccination, authors suggested.

With V trimmed by 4 bases and J by 4 bases, 9 bases remained unmatched. Per germline, CDR1 KGHDR and CDR2 SFDVKD. CDR3 size: 17 residues. TCRdb fed the RT-PCR reads into MiXCR, producing one record per CDR3 protein. The profile shows some 300,000 distinct CDR3 sequences, approximately 20% of them singletons. This clonotype was obtained from a man aged 50 to 75 who received an inactivated influenza vaccine. V and J are TRBV24-1 and TRBJ2-1; 10 bases fit TRBD2. The input for sequencing was PBMCs from blood, taken about 20 months after vaccination. The CDR3 loop is CATSDPTSGTTYNEQFF. The CDR3 nucleotides read TGTGCCACCAGTGACCCAACTAGCGGGACCACATACAATGAGCAGTTCTTC.